This TCR beta chain emerged from a study of blood T cells in healthy people across ages. Whole-study findings and limits: Naive T cell percentage and TCR beta diversity correlated strongly. Long-lived donors exceeded aged donors in naive CD4+ cells and diversity.

The CDR3 loop spans 19 amino acids. CDR1 and CDR2 from the germline V gene are SGHDN and FVKESK. As concerns this clonotype: Its antigen remains unidentified.

The authors ran a second PCR of about 6 to 11 cycles using a sample-barcoded 5' primer and a J-beta primer mix. TCRdb ran MiXCR on the 5' RACE reads and lists one entry per CDR3 protein. Here the sample spans 1.5 million to 2 million distinct CDR3 sequences, 28% being singletons. Extracted total RNA amounted to at least 5 micrograms for each sample. The chain couples TRBV14 to TRBJ2-7; 10 bases align to TRBD1. The end of the DNA aligns better with TRBJ2-4, so the J call may be wrong. This TCR was sampled from a woman in her twenties or thirties in good health. Material: blood. CDR3 coding DNA: TGTGCCAGCAGCCAAGCTCCCCGGGACAGGGGCCTTGGCAAAAACATTCAGTACTTC. Amino acid sequence: CASSQAPRDRGLGKNIQYF.